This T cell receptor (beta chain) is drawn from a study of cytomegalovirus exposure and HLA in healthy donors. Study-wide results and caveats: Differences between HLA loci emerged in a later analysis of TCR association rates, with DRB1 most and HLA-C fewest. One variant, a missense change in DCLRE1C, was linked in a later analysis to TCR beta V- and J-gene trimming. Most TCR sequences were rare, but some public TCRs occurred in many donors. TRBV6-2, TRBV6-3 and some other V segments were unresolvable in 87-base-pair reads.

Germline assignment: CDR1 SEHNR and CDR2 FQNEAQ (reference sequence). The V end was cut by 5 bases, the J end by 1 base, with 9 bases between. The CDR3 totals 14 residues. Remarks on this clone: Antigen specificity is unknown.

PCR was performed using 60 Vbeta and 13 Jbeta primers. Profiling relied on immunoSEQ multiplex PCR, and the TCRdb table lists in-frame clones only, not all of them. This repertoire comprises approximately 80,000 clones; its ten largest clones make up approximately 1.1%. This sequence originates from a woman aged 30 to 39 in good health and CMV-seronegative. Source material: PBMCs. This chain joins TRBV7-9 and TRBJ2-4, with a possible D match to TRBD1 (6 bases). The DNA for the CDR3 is TGTGCCAGCAGCCCCCAGGGGGCCAAAAACATTCAGTACTTC. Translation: CASSPQGAKNIQYF.